This T cell receptor beta chain was profiled in a study of blood T cell repertoires in COVID-19. Study background: COVID-19 samples, acute and convalescent, were from the United States, Italy and Spain.

Per the original methods: Reference gene primer amplification in the assay estimated nucleated cell counts. Libraries were prepared by immunoSEQ multiplex PCR; TCRdb keeps only in-frame clonotypes and omits some of them. That table gives V, J and clone size, and the DNA gave D and trimming. Here the sample spans more than 100,000 clones, roughly 79% being singletons. The sequence was collected from a man in his 70s with acute or convalescent COVID-19. Sequenced material: peripheral blood.

The CDR3 region has the DNA TGTGCCAGCAGTTTTGCGAGACAGGGGAATGAAAAACTGTTTTTT. As protein: CASSFARQGNEKLFF. The chain has TRBV6-5 and TRBJ1-4, with TRBD1 matching 8 bases. This CDR3 is built from 15 residues. Per the germline V gene, CDR1 is MNHEY and CDR2 is SVGAGI. After removal of 4 bases from V and 5 bases from J, the junction contained 6 bases not matched to a gene.